What follows are 3 T cell receptor beta chains derived from one specimen sequenced in a study of OX40 agonist ivuxolimab in advanced cancers. Assay: immunoSEQ multiplex PCR; the TCRdb copy retains only in-frame clones and omits some. Among over 70,000 clones listed, just over 90% were seen once. The specimen comprised CD4+ or CD8+ T cells sorted from blood, sampled in a trial of the OX40 agonist ivuxolimab. These receptors were taken from an adult with an advanced solid tumor such as melanoma, head and neck, liver or kidney cancer.

The chain recombines TRBV11-1 with TRBJ1-6; D not certain. CDR3 length: 13 amino acids. V was pared by 6 bases and J by 9 bases, with 12 bases between. Per germline, CDR1 SGHAT and CDR2 FQDESV (reference sequence). The CDR3 coding sequence is TGTGCCAGCAGTTATGCGGGGTCTTCACCCCTCCACTTT. Amino acid sequence: CASSYAGSSPLHF. Full variable domain (rest looked up from reference TRBV11-1 and TRBJ1-6): EAEVAQSPRYKITEKSQAVAFWCDPISGHATLYWYRQILGQGPELLVQFQDESVVDDSQLPKDRFSAERLKGVDSTLKIQPAELGDSAMYLCASSYAGSSPLHFGNGTRLTVT.

In this sample, this clone turned up a few times. V and J are TRBV2 and TRBJ1-2; D unresolved. The V end lost 2 bases, the J end lost 4 bases, and 8 bases lay between the germline ends. The V gene's germline CDR1 is SNHLY and CDR2 FYNNEI. The CDR3 extends over 13 amino acids. This chain's CDR3 is CASSERRSYGYTF. CDR3 DNA: TGTGCCAGCAGTGAAAGGAGGAGCTATGGCTACACCTTC.

V usage is TRBV10-1 and J usage is TRBJ2-3; weak D call: TRBD2 (6 bases). This CDR3 is built from 13 residues. V lost 6 bases and J 10 bases, leaving 17 bases between the germline ends. Germline V gives CDR1 WNHNN, CDR2 SYGVQD (reference sequence). The DNA for the CDR3 is TGCGCCAGCAGCGACCCACCCGGGGACTCGCAGTATTTT. This gives the protein CASSDPPGDSQYF.